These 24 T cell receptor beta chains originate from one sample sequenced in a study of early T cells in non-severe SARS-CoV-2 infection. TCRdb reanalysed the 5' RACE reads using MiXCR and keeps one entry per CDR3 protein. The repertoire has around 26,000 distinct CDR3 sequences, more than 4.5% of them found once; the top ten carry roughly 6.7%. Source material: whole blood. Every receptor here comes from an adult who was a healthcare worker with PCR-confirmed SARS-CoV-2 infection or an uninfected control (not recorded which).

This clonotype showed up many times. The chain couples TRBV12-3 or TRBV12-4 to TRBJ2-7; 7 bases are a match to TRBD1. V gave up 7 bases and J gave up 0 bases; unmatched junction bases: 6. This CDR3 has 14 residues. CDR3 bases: TGTGCCAGCACCAACCGGGACAGCTCCTACGAGCAGTACTTC. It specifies CASTNRDSSYEQYF.

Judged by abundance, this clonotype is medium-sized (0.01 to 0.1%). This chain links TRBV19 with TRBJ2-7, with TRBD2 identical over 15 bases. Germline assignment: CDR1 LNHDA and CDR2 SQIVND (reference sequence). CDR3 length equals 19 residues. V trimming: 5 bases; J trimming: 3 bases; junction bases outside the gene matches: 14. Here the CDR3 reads CASSSWTSGGARAFYEQYF. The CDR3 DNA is TGTGCCAGTAGTTCGTGGACTAGCGGGGGGGCTAGGGCCTTCTACGAGCAGTACTTC.

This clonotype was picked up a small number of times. Written as DNA, the CDR3 is TGCAGTGCTAGAGAGGGGACGGTGGACACCGGGGAGCTGTTTTTT. Translated, it gives CSAREGTVDTGELFF. The chain couples TRBV20-1 to TRBJ2-2, with D perhaps matching TRBD1 or TRBD2 (5 bases each). Germline V CDR1 and CDR2: DFQATT, SNEGSKA (reference sequence). The CDR3 has 15 amino acids. The germline V and J ends were trimmed by 0 bases and 3 bases, with 11 bases remaining between them.

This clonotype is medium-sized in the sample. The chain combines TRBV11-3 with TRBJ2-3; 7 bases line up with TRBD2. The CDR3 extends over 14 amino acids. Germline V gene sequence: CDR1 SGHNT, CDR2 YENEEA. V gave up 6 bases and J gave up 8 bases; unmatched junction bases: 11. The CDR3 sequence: CASSPSGLSSTQYF. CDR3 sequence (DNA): TGTGCCAGCAGTCCTAGCGGCCTCTCTTCTACGCAGTATTTT. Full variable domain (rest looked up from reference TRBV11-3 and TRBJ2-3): EAGVVQSPRYKIIEKKQPVAFWCNPISGHNTLYWYLQNLGQGPELLIRYENEEAVDDSQLPKDRFSAERLKGVDSTLKIQPAELGDSAVYLCASSPSGLSSTQYFGPGTRLTVL.

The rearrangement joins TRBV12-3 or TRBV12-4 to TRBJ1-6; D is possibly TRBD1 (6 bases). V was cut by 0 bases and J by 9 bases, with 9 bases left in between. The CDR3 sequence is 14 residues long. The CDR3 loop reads CASSLAADSSPLHF. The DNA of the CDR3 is TGTGCCAGCAGTTTAGCAGCGGACAGTTCACCCCTCCACTTT.

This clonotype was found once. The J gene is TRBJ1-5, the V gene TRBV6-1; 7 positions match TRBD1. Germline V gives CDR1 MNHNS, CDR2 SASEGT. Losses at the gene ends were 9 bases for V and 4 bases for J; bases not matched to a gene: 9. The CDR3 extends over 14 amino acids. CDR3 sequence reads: CASWPGQANQPQHF. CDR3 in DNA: TGTGCCAGTTGGCCAGGACAGGCTAATCAGCCCCAGCATTTT.

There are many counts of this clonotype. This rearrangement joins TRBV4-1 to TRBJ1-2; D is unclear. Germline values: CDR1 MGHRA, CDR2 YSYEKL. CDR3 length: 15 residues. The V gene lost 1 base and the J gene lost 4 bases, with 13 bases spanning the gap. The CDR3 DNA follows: TGCGCCAGCAGCCAAGCTGGAGGTTTCTCCTATGGCTACACCTTC. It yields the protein CASSQAGGFSYGYTF.

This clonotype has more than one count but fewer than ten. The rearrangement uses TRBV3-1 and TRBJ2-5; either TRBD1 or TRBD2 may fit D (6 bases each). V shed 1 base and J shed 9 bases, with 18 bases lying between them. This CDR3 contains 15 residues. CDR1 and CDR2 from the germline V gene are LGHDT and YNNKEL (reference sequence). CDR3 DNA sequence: TGTGCCAGCAGCCAAGGGAGGGGGGCTCGTGGAGCCCAGTACTTC. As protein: CASSQGRGARGAQYF.

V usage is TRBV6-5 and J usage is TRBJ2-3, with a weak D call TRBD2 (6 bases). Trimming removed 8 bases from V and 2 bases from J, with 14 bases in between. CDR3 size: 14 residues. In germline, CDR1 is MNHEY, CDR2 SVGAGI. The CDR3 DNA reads TGTGCCAGCGGCGCGGGATTTTACACAGATACGCAGTATTTT. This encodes CASGAGFYTDTQYF.

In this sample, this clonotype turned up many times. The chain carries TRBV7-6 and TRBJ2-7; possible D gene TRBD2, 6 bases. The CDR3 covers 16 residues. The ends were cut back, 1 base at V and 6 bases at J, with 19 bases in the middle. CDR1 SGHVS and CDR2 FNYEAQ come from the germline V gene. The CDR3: CASSLEGWEVQPEQYF. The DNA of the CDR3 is TGTGCCAGCAGCTTAGAGGGTTGGGAGGTCCAACCCGAGCAGTACTTC.

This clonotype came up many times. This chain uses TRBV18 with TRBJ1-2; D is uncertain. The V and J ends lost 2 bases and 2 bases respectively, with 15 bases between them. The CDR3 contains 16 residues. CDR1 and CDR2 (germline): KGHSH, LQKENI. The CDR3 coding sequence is TGTGCCAGCTCACCAACCCCCGGTGGGGTGAACTATGGCTACACCTTC. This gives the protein CASSPTPGGVNYGYTF.

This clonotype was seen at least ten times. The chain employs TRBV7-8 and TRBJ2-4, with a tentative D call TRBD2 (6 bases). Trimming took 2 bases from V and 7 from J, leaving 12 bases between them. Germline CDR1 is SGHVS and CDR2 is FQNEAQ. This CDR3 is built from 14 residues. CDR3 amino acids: CASSLSWDWNIQYF. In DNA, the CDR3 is TGTGCCAGCAGCTTAAGTTGGGACTGGAACATTCAGTACTTC.

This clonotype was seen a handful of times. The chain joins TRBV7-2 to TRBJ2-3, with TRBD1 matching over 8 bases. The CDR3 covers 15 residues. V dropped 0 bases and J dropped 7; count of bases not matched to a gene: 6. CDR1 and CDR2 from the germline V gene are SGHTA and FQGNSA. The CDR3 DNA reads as TGTGCCAGCAGCTTAGCTCGGACAGGGCGGTATACGCAGTATTTT. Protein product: CASSLARTGRYTQYF.

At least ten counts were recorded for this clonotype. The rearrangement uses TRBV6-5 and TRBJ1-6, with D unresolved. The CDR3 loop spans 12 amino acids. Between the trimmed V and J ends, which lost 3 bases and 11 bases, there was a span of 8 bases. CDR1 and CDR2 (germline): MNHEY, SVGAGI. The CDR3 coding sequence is TGTGCCAGCAGTTATAAGGGAACACCCCTCCACTTT. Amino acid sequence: CASSYKGTPLHF.

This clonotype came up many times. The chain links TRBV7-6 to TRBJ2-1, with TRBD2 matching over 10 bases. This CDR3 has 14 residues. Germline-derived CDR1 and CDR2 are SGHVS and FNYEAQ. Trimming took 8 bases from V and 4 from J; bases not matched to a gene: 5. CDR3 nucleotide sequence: TGTGCCAGCGAGAGGACTAGCGGATACAATGAGCAGTTCTTC. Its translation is CASERTSGYNEQFF.

The DNA for the CDR3 is TGCGCCAGCAACAACTTGGGGACAGGGGCGCAGTACTTC. Translation gives CASNNLGTGAQYF. The chain recombines TRBV10-2 with TRBJ2-7; 10 bases fit TRBD1. Germline loops: CDR1 WSHSY, CDR2 SAAADI. J was trimmed by 9 bases and V by 7 bases; bases with no gene match: 9. CDR3 length: 13 amino acids.

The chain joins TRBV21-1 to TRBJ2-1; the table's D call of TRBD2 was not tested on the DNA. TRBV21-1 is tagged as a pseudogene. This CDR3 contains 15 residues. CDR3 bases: TGTGCCAGCAGCAAAGTTAAGCGGGAGAGGAATGAGCAGTTCTTC. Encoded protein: CASSKVKRERNEQFF.

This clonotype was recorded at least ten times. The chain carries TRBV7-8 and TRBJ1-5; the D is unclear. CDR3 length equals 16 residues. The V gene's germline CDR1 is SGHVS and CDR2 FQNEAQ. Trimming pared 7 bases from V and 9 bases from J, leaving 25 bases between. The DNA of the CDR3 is TGTGCCAGCACTACAGCTAGTGACGGCTCATGGCGGCCCCAGCATTTT. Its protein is CASTTASDGSWRPQHF. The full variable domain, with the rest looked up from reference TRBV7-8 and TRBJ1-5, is GAGVSQSPRYKVAKRGQDVALRCDPISGHVSLFWYQQALGQGPEFLTYFQNEAQLDKSGLPSDRFFAERPEGSVSTLKIQRTQQEDSAVYLCASTTASDGSWRPQHFGDGTRLSIL.

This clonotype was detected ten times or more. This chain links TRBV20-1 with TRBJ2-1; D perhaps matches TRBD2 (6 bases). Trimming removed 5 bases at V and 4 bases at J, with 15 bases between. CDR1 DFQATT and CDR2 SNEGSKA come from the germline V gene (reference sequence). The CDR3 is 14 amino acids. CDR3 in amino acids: CSASGTGKYNEQFF. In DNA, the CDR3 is TGCAGTGCTTCCGGGACTGGGAAATACAATGAGCAGTTCTTC.

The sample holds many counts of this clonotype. CDR3 in amino acids: CASSQTGTSVQETQYF. The CDR3 nucleotides read TGTGCCAGCAGCCAGACCGGGACTAGCGTCCAAGAGACCCAGTACTTC. J is TRBJ2-5 and V is TRBV14; the match to TRBD2 covers 10 bases. V dropped 3 bases and J dropped 1; count of bases not matched to a gene: 5. CDR3 length: 16 amino acids. The germline gives CDR1 SGHDN, CDR2 FVKESK.

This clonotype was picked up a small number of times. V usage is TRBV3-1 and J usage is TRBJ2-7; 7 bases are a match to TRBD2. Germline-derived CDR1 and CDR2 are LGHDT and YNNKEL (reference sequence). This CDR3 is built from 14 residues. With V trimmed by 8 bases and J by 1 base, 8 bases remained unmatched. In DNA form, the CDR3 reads TGTGCCAGCGGCTGGGGTAGCGGGTCCTACGAGCAGTACTTC. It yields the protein CASGWGSGSYEQYF.

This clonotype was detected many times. CDR3 amino acids: CASSLDAGRTYEQYF. The CDR3 region has the DNA TGTGCCAGCAGCTTAGATGCAGGCAGAACCTACGAGCAGTACTTC. The chain employs TRBV11-2 and TRBJ2-7; D ambiguous. Germline assignment: CDR1 SGHAT and CDR2 FQNNGV. V was pared by 0 bases and J by 2 bases, with 11 bases between. This CDR3 comprises 15 residues.

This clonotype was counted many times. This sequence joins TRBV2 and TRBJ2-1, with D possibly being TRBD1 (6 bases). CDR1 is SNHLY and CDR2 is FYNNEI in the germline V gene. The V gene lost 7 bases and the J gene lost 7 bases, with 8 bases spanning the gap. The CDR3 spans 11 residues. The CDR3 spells CASMRGNEQFF. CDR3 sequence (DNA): TGTGCCAGCATGAGGGGGAATGAGCAGTTCTTC.

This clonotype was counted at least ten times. The CDR3 protein is CASSQARERRNEQFF. CDR3 coding DNA: TGTGCCAGCAGCCAAGCGCGGGAGCGTAGAAATGAGCAGTTCTTC. The chain carries TRBV14 and TRBJ2-1; TRBD2 agrees at 7 bases. The germline gives CDR1 SGHDN, CDR2 FVKESK. The CDR3 is 15 amino acids. With V trimmed by 1 base and J by 7 bases, 7 bases remained unmatched.